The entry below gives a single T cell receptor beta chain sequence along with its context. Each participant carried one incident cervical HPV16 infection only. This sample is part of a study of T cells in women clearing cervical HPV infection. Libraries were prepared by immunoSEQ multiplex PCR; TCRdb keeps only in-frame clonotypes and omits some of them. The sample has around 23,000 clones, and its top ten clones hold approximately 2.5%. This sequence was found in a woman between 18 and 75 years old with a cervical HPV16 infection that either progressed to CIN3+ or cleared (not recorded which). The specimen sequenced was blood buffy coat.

The CDR3 sequence is CASSPTGSNQPQHF. The sequenced part of the CDR3 DNA is TGTGCCAGCAGCCCGACAGGGAGCAATCAGCCC. The chain employs TRBV7-9 and TRBJ1-5, with 7 bases that match TRBD1. Read data end 3 residues before the CDR3 end; the end is taken from the germline J gene. CDR3 length equals 14 residues. CDR1 is SEHNR and CDR2 is FQNEAQ in the germline V gene (reference sequence). J was trimmed by 1 base and V by 5 bases; bases with no gene match: 2.